This TCR beta chain derives from a study of cytomegalovirus exposure and HLA in healthy donors. Looking at the study overall: From HLA-typed donors, an early data release held some 80 million unique TCRs. Of approximately 400 genotyped donors, around 84% clustered with self-reported Caucasian donors.

Per the germline V gene, CDR1 is MDHEN and CDR2 is SYDVKM. V dropped 5 bases and J dropped 1 base, with 9 bases sitting between them. The length of the CDR3 is 15 residues. Remarks on this clone: Its antigen remains unknown.

The PCR used 60 Vbeta and 13 Jbeta primers. Produced via immunoSEQ multiplex PCR; TCRdb's table is partial and in-frame only. The sample gives about 160,000 clones, 60% to 85% of which show up once; more than 2% is in the top ten. General study findings and limits: 164 TCR beta chains were listed as cytomegalovirus-associated.

The clonotype was recovered from a man in his fifties or sixties in good health and CMV-seropositive. The chain links TRBV28 to TRBJ1-6; D unresolved. Material for sequencing was PBMCs. The CDR3 spells CASSARGSYNSPLHF. The CDR3 DNA reads TGTGCCAGCAGTGCGAGAGGTTCCTATAATTCACCCCTCCACTTT.